This T cell receptor (beta chain) was sequenced in a study of blood T cell repertoires in COVID-19. The CDR3 is 14 residues long. V lost 0 bases, J lost 4 bases, and 8 bases lay in between. Germline loops: CDR1 SGDLS, CDR2 YYNGEE. The table came from immunoSEQ multiplex PCR; TCRdb's copy has only in-frame clones and leaves some out. The table lists roughly 360,000 clones, more than 70% of them singletons, with about 1.5% in the top ten. The specimen was PBMCs or T cells enriched from blood (not recorded which). The TCR comes from a young man who had recovered from COVID-19. The chain joins TRBV9 to TRBJ1-5; possible D gene TRBD1, 5 bases. Here the CDR3 reads CASSVDGGNQPQHF. CDR3 sequence (DNA): TGTGCCAGCAGCGTAGACGGGGGAAATCAGCCCCAGCATTTT. Full variable domain (missing parts from reference TRBV9 and TRBJ1-5): DSGVTQTPKHLITATGQRVTLRCSPRSGDLSVYWYQQSLDQGLQFLIQYYNGEERAKGNILERFSAQQFPDLHSELNLSSLELGDSALYFCASSVDGGNQPQHFGDGTRLSIL.